The T cell receptor (beta chain) under discussion was sequenced for a study of blood T cell repertoires in COVID-19. V was cut by 7 bases and J by 1 base, with 7 bases left in between. Germline assignment: CDR1 LGHDT and CDR2 YNNKEL (reference sequence). The length of the CDR3 is 12 residues. In the original workflow: Amplification from reference gene primers served as the basis for estimated nucleated cell counts. TCRdb's table, derived via immunoSEQ multiplex PCR, lists solely in-frame clones and lacks some. V and J calls and clone size are those listed in that table; D and trimming were worked out from the DNA. The table has 40,000 to 50,000 clones, roughly 90% seen once; the top ten hold 15% to 20%.

The source material was peripheral blood. The TCR sequence derives from a man in his 70s with active COVID-19. The chain recombines TRBV3-1 (or the pseudogene TRBV3-2) with TRBJ1-1; weak D call: TRBD1 (5 bases). CDR3 sequence reads: CASTGGNTEAFF. Written as DNA, the CDR3 is TGTGCCAGCACCGGGGGGAACACTGAAGCTTTCTTT.